The following is a T cell receptor beta chain sequence with its context. The antigen is unknown. The sample originates from a study of cytomegalovirus exposure and HLA in healthy donors. Germline CDR1 SGHAT, CDR2 FQDESV (reference sequence). Trimming at V came to 2 bases and at J to 7 bases, leaving 3 bases not matched to a gene. This CDR3 spans 13 amino acids. General observations from the study: Whilst most TCR sequences proved rare, a subset of public TCRs occurred across many donors. Later analysis identified around 15,000 TCR beta sequences associated with HLA alleles, using a false discovery rate threshold of 0.05.

The PCR ran on 60 Vbeta and 13 Jbeta primers. Generated by immunoSEQ multiplex PCR, the TCRdb table keeps only in-frame clones and is missing some. In the table there are 75,000 to 90,000 clones, around 77% of which are singletons. The donors, nominally healthy at sampling, likely had unrecorded immune exposures. Sequencing was carried out using PBMCs. The chain recombines TRBV11-1 with TRBJ2-7; 9 positions match TRBD1. The receptor's source is a man aged 45-65 years in good health and CMV-seronegative. CDR3 loop: CASSLTGGEEQYF. The CDR3 nucleotides are TGTGCCAGCAGCTTAACAGGGGGCGAAGAGCAGTACTTC. Combining the CDR3 with reference TRBV11-1 and TRBJ2-7 gives the whole variable domain EAEVAQSPRYKITEKSQAVAFWCDPISGHATLYWYRQILGQGPELLVQFQDESVVDDSQLPKDRFSAERLKGVDSTLKIQPAELGDSAMYLCASSLTGGEEQYFGPGTRLTVT.